Listed below are T cell receptor beta chains from one sample, sequenced in a study of blood T cell repertoires in COVID-19. Repertoires were generated with immunoSEQ multiplex PCR, while TCRdb's copy carries only in-frame clones and drops some. The sample shows around 150,000 clones, 88% of them seen only once. What was sequenced was peripheral blood. All receptors come from a man aged 45-65 years with active or convalescent COVID-19. Both conserved end residues are part of each CDR3. Each record gives: clone size, CDR3 length, D gene, J gene, V gene, CDR3 protein, CDR3 DNA. The D gene is left open where the match is weak. Clone size is not always given. Where it is, it says once, few, many or a class for expanded clones.

- | 14 | - | TRBJ1-6 | TRBV6-6 | CAGGAGDYNSPLHF | TGTGCCGGAGGTGCGGGGGACTATAATTCACCCCTCCACTTT
- | 17 | TRBD2 | TRBJ2-1 | TRBV6-2/TRBV6-3 | CASSSLSRLAGANEQFF | TGTGCCAGCAGTTCCCTTTCTCGACTAGCGGGAGCGAATGAGCAGTTCTTC
- | 15 | TRBD1 | TRBJ2-1 | TRBV18 | CASSRTGSAYNEQFF | TGTGCCAGCTCACGGACAGGGAGCGCCTACAATGAGCAGTTCTTC
- | 15 | TRBD2 | TRBJ2-5 | TRBV19 | CASSKREWSQETQYF | TGTGCCAGTAGTAAGCGGGAGTGGTCTCAAGAGACCCAGTACTTC
- | 14 | TRBD1 | TRBJ2-7 | TRBV5-1 | CASSSGTGSYEQYF | TGCGCCAGCAGCTCGGGGACAGGGAGTTACGAGCAGTACTTC
- | 15 | - | TRBJ2-7 | TRBV4-3 | CASSQEGSRSYEQYF | TGCGCCAGCAGCCAAGAAGGTAGCCGCTCCTACGAGCAGTACTTC
- | 12 | - | TRBJ1-4 | TRBV10-3 | CAISEGGAKLFF | TGTGCCATCAGTGAAGGGGGGGCAAAACTGTTTTTT
- | 14 | TRBD1 | TRBJ2-1 | TRBV28 | CASRYRGVYNEQFF | TGTGCCAGCAGATACAGGGGGGTCTACAATGAGCAGTTCTTC
- | 15 | TRBD1 | TRBJ1-5 | TRBV6-4 | CASPTGLFRNQPQHF | TGTGCCAGTCCGACAGGGTTATTTAGAAATCAGCCCCAGCATTTT
once | 17 | TRBD2 | TRBJ2-2 | TRBV19 | CASSMVSGSGFAGELFF | TGTGCCAGTAGTATGGTTAGCGGGAGCGGTTTCGCCGGGGAGCTGTTTTTT
- | 17 | TRBD1 | TRBJ1-2 | TRBV4-1 | CASSQVFRDRTNYGYTF | TGCGCCAGCAGCCAAGTGTTCCGGGACAGGACAAACTATGGCTACACCTTC
once | 14 | - | TRBJ2-7 | TRBV4-3 | CASSPRGSFYEQYF | TGCGCCAGCAGCCCGAGGGGGAGCTTTTACGAGCAGTACTTC
- | 16 | TRBD2 | TRBJ2-7 | TRBV5-1 | CASSPAGTSGTYEQYF | TGCGCCAGCAGCCCGGCGGGGACTAGCGGCACCTACGAGCAGTACTTC
- | 13 | - | TRBJ2-1 | TRBV18 | CASSPPGANEQFF | TGTGCCAGCTCACCACCGGGAGCCAATGAGCAGTTCTTC
- | 15 | - | TRBJ1-5 | TRBV24-1 | CATSETSAGNQPQHF | TGTGCCACCAGTGAAACGTCGGCCGGGAATCAGCCCCAGCATTTT
- | 16 | - | TRBJ1-1 | TRBV27 | CASSTTGQIVETEAFF | TGTGCCAGCAGTACCACTGGACAGATAGTTGAGACTGAAGCTTTCTTT
- | 12 | TRBD1 | TRBJ1-1 | TRBV12-3/TRBV12-4 | CASSLGQGEAFF | TGTGCCAGCAGTTTAGGACAGGGGGAAGCTTTCTTT
- | 14 | TRBD2 | TRBJ2-1 | TRBV10-3 | CAISEGGELVEQFF | TGTGCCATCAGTGAGGGGGGGGAACTTGTAGAGCAGTTCTTC
- | 17 | TRBD2 | TRBJ2-1 | TRBV28 | CASNEPYSGSHHNEQFF | TGTGCCAGCAATGAACCTTATAGCGGGAGTCACCACAATGAGCAGTTCTTC
- | 14 | - | TRBJ1-4 | TRBV19 | CASNNRVKGEKLFF | TGTGCCAGTAACAACAGGGTGAAGGGTGAAAAACTGTTTTTT
- | 15 | - | TRBJ1-6 | TRBV5-4 | CASSSDSSYNSPLHF | TGTGCCAGCAGCTCGGACAGCTCCTATAATTCACCCCTCCACTTT
once | 14 | - | TRBJ2-1 | TRBV9 | CASSPYFSYNEQFF | TGTGCCAGCAGCCCCTATTTCTCCTACAATGAGCAGTTCTTC
once | 15 | - | TRBJ1-5 | TRBV2 | CASSEASTANQPQHF | TGTGCCAGCAGTGAAGCGAGTACAGCTAATCAGCCCCAGCATTTT
- | 15 | TRBD1 | TRBJ1-5 | TRBV18 | CASSPGQGAGQPQHF | TGTGCCAGCTCACCGGGACAGGGGGCAGGGCAGCCCCAGCATTTT
- | 16 | TRBD2 | TRBJ2-1 | TRBV15 | CATSRGGGRGYNEQFF | TGTGCCACCAGCAGAGGGGGCGGGAGGGGATACAATGAGCAGTTCTTC
- | 14 | - | TRBJ1-4 | TRBV24-1 | CATSDTRVGEKLFF | TGTGCCACCAGTGACACCAGGGTGGGTGAAAAACTGTTTTTT
- | 16 | - | TRBJ2-3 | TRBV5-1 | CASSYWTGTSTDTQYF | TGCGCCAGCAGCTACTGGACGGGAACTAGCACAGATACGCAGTATTTT
- | 12 | - | TRBJ2-5 | TRBV5-1 | CASSLAGETQYF | TGCGCCAGCAGCTTGGCCGGTGAGACCCAGTACTTC
once | 14 | - | TRBJ2-3 | TRBV18 | CASSPQGSTDTQYF | TGTGCCAGCTCACCGCAGGGGTCGACAGATACGCAGTATTTT
- | 19 | TRBD2 | TRBJ2-7 | TRBV7-8 | CASSLAALRTSGRAVEQYF | TGTGCCAGCAGCTTAGCGGCCCTAAGGACTAGCGGGAGGGCCGTTGAGCAGTACTTC
- | 14 | TRBD2 | TRBJ2-3 | TRBV6-2/TRBV6-3 | CASSTGRDTDTQYF | TGTGCCAGCAGTACCGGGAGGGACACAGATACGCAGTATTTT
- | 14 | - | TRBJ2-5 | TRBV24-1 | CATSLGGRTETQYF | TGTGCCACCAGTTTGGGGGGGCGCACGGAGACCCAGTACTTC
- | 13 | TRBD1 | TRBJ1-2 | TRBV7-3 | CASRSTGVYGYTF | TGTGCCAGCCGTTCAACAGGGGTCTATGGCTACACCTTC
- | 15 | TRBD1 | TRBJ1-1 | TRBV24-1 | CATSDGGRGVAEAFF | TGTGCCACCAGTGATGGAGGCAGGGGGGTAGCTGAAGCTTTCTTT
- | 14 | - | TRBJ2-7 | TRBV15 | CATSTPEGVYEQYF | TGTGCCACCAGCACTCCGGAAGGGGTCTACGAGCAGTACTTC
- | 14 | - | TRBJ2-1 | TRBV7-9 | CASSLGLGQFEQFF | TGTGCCAGCAGCTTAGGACTGGGACAATTTGAGCAGTTCTTC
- | 17 | TRBD2 | TRBJ2-6 | TRBV7-3 | CASSLKGAGSGANVLTF | TGTGCCAGCAGCTTAAAGGGAGCGGGATCTGGGGCCAACGTCCTGACTTTC
- | 15 | TRBD1 | TRBJ2-1 | TRBV12-5 | CASGLGTGGKNEQFF | TGTGCTAGTGGTCTCGGGACAGGGGGGAAAAATGAGCAGTTCTTC
- | 15 | TRBD1 | TRBJ2-4 | TRBV6-5 | CASSYGPGQGNIQYF | TGTGCCAGCAGTTACGGCCCGGGACAGGGAAACATTCAGTACTTC
- | 15 | - | TRBJ2-1 | TRBV27 | CASSLNTRGRVEQFF | TGTGCCAGCAGTTTAAATACGCGGGGTAGGGTTGAGCAGTTCTTC
- | 15 | TRBD1 | TRBJ1-5 | TRBV28 | CASSPPTGNNQPQHF | TGTGCCAGCAGTCCGCCGACAGGGAACAATCAGCCCCAGCATTTT
- | 14 | - | TRBJ2-5 | TRBV19 | CASSIDRIQETQYF | TGTGCCAGTAGTATTGACAGGATCCAAGAGACCCAGTACTTC
once | 15 | - | TRBJ1-3 | TRBV28 | CATLKDNLSGNTIYF | TGTGCCACGCTAAAGGACAACCTCTCTGGAAACACCATATATTTT
- | 16 | TRBD1 | TRBJ2-2 | TRBV7-2 | CASSPTGGTVAGELFF | TGTGCCAGCAGCCCGACAGGGGGTACAGTGGCCGGGGAGCTGTTTTTT
- | 14 | TRBD1 | TRBJ1-4 | TRBV14 | CASRPTGGGEKLFF | TGTGCCAGCAGGCCGACAGGGGGCGGAGAAAAACTGTTTTTT
- | 13 | - | TRBJ2-3 | TRBV28 | CASSPGSTDTQYF | TGTGCCAGCAGTCCGGGATCCACAGATACGCAGTATTTT
- | 16 | TRBD2 | TRBJ2-3 | TRBV5-4 | CASSLYSGRIGDTQYF | TGTGCCAGCAGCCTATATAGCGGGAGGATTGGAGATACGCAGTATTTT
- | 22 | TRBD2 | TRBJ2-1 | TRBV7-2 | CASSLAVRKGLVSGREYNEQFF | TGTGCCAGCAGCTTAGCGGTTCGGAAGGGTCTGGTTAGCGGGAGGGAATACAATGAGCAGTTCTTC
- | 15 | TRBD2 | TRBJ2-1 | TRBV30 | CAWSVGASGVNEQFF | TGTGCCTGGAGTGTTGGTGCTAGCGGGGTAAATGAGCAGTTCTTC
- | 14 | TRBD1 | TRBJ2-7 | TRBV29-1 | CSVLDRGFTYEQYF | TGCAGCGTCCTGGACAGGGGCTTTACCTACGAGCAGTACTTC
once | 16 | - | TRBJ1-4 | TRBV15 | CATSRQWGQPNEKLFF | TGTGCCACCAGCAGGCAATGGGGGCAGCCTAATGAAAAACTGTTTTTT
- | 15 | - | TRBJ1-3 | TRBV5-1 | CASSLEEGMGNTIYF | TGCGCCAGCAGCTTGGAGGAGGGAATGGGAAACACCATATATTTT
- | 15 | - | TRBJ2-3 | TRBV27 | CASSLAVRGTDTQYF | TGTGCCAGCAGCTTAGCGGTGAGGGGCACAGATACGCAGTATTTT
- | 16 | TRBD2 | TRBJ2-3 | TRBV5-1 | CASSPVAGVAADTQYF | TGCGCCAGCAGCCCTGTAGCGGGAGTCGCCGCAGATACGCAGTATTTT